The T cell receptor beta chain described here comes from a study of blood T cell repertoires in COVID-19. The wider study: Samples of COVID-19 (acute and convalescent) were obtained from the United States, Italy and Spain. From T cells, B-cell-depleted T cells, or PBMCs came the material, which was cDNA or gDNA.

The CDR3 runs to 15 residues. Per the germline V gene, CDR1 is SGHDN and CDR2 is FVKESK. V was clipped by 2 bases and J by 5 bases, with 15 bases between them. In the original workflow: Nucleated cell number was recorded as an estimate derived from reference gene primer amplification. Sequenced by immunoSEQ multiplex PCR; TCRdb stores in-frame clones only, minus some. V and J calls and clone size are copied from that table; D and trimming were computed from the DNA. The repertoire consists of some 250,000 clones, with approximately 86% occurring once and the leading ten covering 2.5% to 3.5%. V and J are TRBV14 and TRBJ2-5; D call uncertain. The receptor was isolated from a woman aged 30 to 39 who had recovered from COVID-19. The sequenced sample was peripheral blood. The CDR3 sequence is CASSQYIGWKETQYF. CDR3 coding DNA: TGTGCCAGCAGCCAATATATCGGGTGGAAGGAGACCCAGTACTTC.